The clone carrying this TCR beta chain has just a few counts. The target antigen is unknown. A read error may be the cause here, since a much bigger clone is one base away. The CDR3 runs 15 residues. Looked up from germline, CDR1 is SGHDT and CDR2 is YYEEEE. The sample originates from a study of tumor and adjacent non-tumor tissue in lung cancer. Study-wide background: Aged roughly 30 to 76 years, patients included more than nine men and about five women with stage I to III disease. Overall study results and limits: Top 100 clones took a larger repertoire share in normal lung.

No cell sorting was done before RNA was extracted from the tissue. More than 3 cm separated this lung sample from the edge of the tumor. A modified ARM-PCR protocol with three rounds of nested PCR amplified TCRbeta. TCRdb reanalysed the multiplex PCR reads using MiXCR and keeps one entry per CDR3 protein. The data show roughly 67,000 distinct CDR3 sequences, around 80% seen once. The receptor was derived from a man aged 60-69 years with non-small cell lung cancer. The chain links TRBV5-6 to TRBJ2-7; tentatively, D is TRBD1 or TRBD2 (5 bases each). The sequenced material came from distant non-tumor lung tissue. In DNA form, the CDR3 reads TGTGCCAGCAGCCCCCGGGACGGCCTCTCCAACGAGCAGTACTTC. Translating it yields CASSPRDGLSNEQYF.